The rows below give T cell receptor beta chains drawn from one sample of a study of CD8 T cells in Susac syndrome. Via MiXCR, TCRdb re-called the immunoSEQ multiplex PCR reads, giving one row per CDR3 protein. Among almost 450,000 distinct CDR3 sequences, about 85% were seen once, and the ten largest hold approximately 0.12%. Input material: CD8+ T cells from PBMCs. The receptors were sampled from a human donor with multiple sclerosis. Both conserved end residues are part of each CDR3. The order of the fields is J gene, D gene, V gene, clone size, CDR3 protein, CDR3 DNA. The D gene is left open where the match is weak. Size is stated for part of the rows, as once, few or many counts, or as a class when the clone is expanded.

>TRBJ1-2|TRBD1|TRBV6-5|few
CASSYGTGKGYTF
TGTGCCAGCAGTTACGGGACAGGGAAAGGCTACACCTTC
>TRBJ2-7|.|TRBV20-1|.
CSARELAPEQYF
TGCAGTGCTAGAGAGCTAGCCCCCGAGCAGTACTTC
>TRBJ2-7|.|TRBV7-3|few
CASSSFRASSYEQYF
TGTGCCAGCAGTTCCTTCAGGGCTAGCTCCTACGAGCAGTACTTC
>TRBJ1-3|.|TRBV2|.
CASSEKGGAAGNTIYF
TGTGCCAGCAGTGAGAAGGGGGGGGCAGCTGGAAACACCATATATTTT
>TRBJ1-1|.|TRBV7-2|.
CASSLGLGGNTEAFF
TGTGCCAGCAGCTTAGGGTTGGGTGGGAACACTGAAGCTTTCTTT
>TRBJ2-7|.|TRBV29-1|.
CSVVADNSYEQYF
TGCAGCGTTGTTGCGGACAACTCCTACGAGCAGTACTTC
>TRBJ1-1|TRBD1|TRBV10-3|.
CAISSTGGEQNTEAFF
TGTGCCATCAGCTCGACAGGGGGTGAACAGAACACTGAAGCTTTCTTT
>TRBJ2-3|.|TRBV6-1|.
CASTLFTDTQYF
TGTGCCAGCACCCTGTTCACAGATACGCAGTATTTT
>TRBJ2-7|.|TRBV2|.
CASSEAGTAYEQYF
TGTGCCAGCAGTGAAGCCGGGACCGCCTACGAGCAGTACTTC
>TRBJ2-7|.|TRBV4-1|many
CASSQDSYEQYF
TGTGCCAGCTCCCAGGACAGCTACGAGCAGTACTTC
>TRBJ1-3|.|TRBV27|.
CASGLGDSGNTIYF
TGTGCCAGCGGACTAGGTGACTCTGGAAACACCATATATTTT
>TRBJ2-5|.|TRBV19|.
CASSISPGAIQETQYF
TGTGCCAGTAGTATTAGCCCCGGCGCTATACAAGAGACCCAGTACTTC
>TRBJ1-2|.|TRBV3-1|.
CASSLRRDLRVSYGYTF
TGTGCCAGCAGCCTACGACGAGATCTCCGAGTGAGCTATGGCTACACCTTC
>TRBJ1-4|.|TRBV4-1|.
CASSQTPTTNEKLFF
TGCGCCAGCAGCCAGACGCCTACAACTAATGAAAAACTGTTTTTT
>TRBJ2-3|.|TRBV4-2|.
CASSPEAAGRPDTQYF
TGTGCCAGCAGCCCTGAAGCCGCGGGGCGGCCAGATACGCAGTATTTT
>TRBJ2-7|.|TRBV5-1|.
CASSLDLEQYF
TGCGCCAGCAGCTTGGACCTCGAGCAGTACTTC
>TRBJ2-5|TRBD1|TRBV7-4|.
CASSPTLGQLEETQYF
TGTGCCAGCAGCCCCACTCTGGGACAGCTTGAAGAGACCCAGTACTTC
>TRBJ1-1|.|TRBV5-4|.
CASSFRGGLVGTEAFF
TGTGCCAGCAGCTTCCGGGGGGGGCTTGTGGGCACTGAAGCTTTCTTT
>TRBJ1-4|.|TRBV27|.
CASSLPGVEEKLFF
TGTGCCAGCAGTTTACCAGGGGTGGAGGAAAAACTGTTTTTT
>TRBJ2-2|.|TRBV4-1|.
CASSQDRGSYTGELFF
TGCGCCAGCAGCCAAGATCGCGGCAGTTACACCGGGGAGCTGTTTTTT
>TRBJ2-5|TRBD2|TRBV4-1|.
CASSYISGSQETQYF
TGCGCCAGCAGCTACATTAGCGGGAGTCAGGAGACCCAGTACTTC
>TRBJ2-1|TRBD2|TRBV11-2|.
CASSLDSGGYDEQFF
TGTGCCAGCAGCTTAGACTCGGGAGGGTATGATGAGCAGTTCTTC
>TRBJ1-2|.|TRBV19|few
CASSNYGYTF
TGTGCCAGTAGTAATTATGGCTACACCTTC
>TRBJ1-1|.|TRBV4-2|.
CASTPVLGTLNTEAFF
TGTGCCAGCACCCCAGTCTTAGGGACATTGAACACTGAAGCTTTCTTT
>TRBJ2-7|.|TRBV4-1|.
CASSPRDTAYEQYF
TGCGCCAGCAGCCCTCGGGACACCGCCTACGAGCAGTACTTC
>TRBJ2-1|TRBD2|TRBV7-2|.
CASSWTSNEQFF
TGTGCCAGCAGCTGGACTAGCAATGAGCAGTTCTTC
>TRBJ2-7|TRBD2|TRBV11-2|few
CASSYLAGGYDEQYF
TGTGCCAGCAGCTATTTAGCGGGGGGGTACGACGAGCAGTACTTC
>TRBJ2-3|.|TRBV15|.
CATSVNPGPADTQYF
TGTGCCACCAGCGTAAACCCAGGACCTGCGGATACGCAGTATTTT
>TRBJ1-2|.|TRBV14|.
CASSQDWGNSSGGYTF
TGTGCCAGCAGCCAAGACTGGGGTAACAGTTCAGGTGGCTACACCTTC
>TRBJ1-1|.|TRBV4-1|.
CASSQHEVNTEAFF
TGCGCCAGCAGCCAACATGAGGTGAACACTGAAGCTTTCTTT
>TRBJ1-1|.|TRBV20-1|.
CSARVMSGSTSNTEAFF
TGCAGTGCTAGAGTTATGAGTGGGAGTACCTCTAACACTGAAGCTTTCTTT
>TRBJ2-1|TRBD2|TRBV27|.
CATRQTTLAGGHNEQFF
TGTGCCACCCGCCAAACCACTCTAGCGGGGGGTCACAATGAGCAGTTCTTC
>TRBJ2-3|.|TRBV6-2/TRBV6-3|few
CASSYPPGTNTDTQYF
TGTGCCAGCAGTTACCCCCCCGGGACCAACACAGATACGCAGTATTTT
>TRBJ1-1|.|TRBV30|once
CAWATGLNTEAFF
TGTGCCTGGGCCACAGGGTTGAACACTGAAGCTTTCTTT
>TRBJ1-1|.|TRBV12-3/TRBV12-4|.
CASSSPLNTEAFF
TGTGCCAGCAGTTCTCCGTTGAACACTGAAGCTTTCTTT
>TRBJ2-7|.|TRBV5-1|.
CASSPEQGYEQYF
TGCGCCAGCAGCCCTGAACAGGGCTACGAGCAGTACTTC
>TRBJ2-5|TRBD1|TRBV6-5|.
CASSYSGTGGGETQYF
TGTGCCAGCAGTTACTCCGGGACAGGGGGGGGAGAGACCCAGTACTTC
>TRBJ2-3|.|TRBV19|.
CASRTQRGTDTQYF
TGTGCCAGCAGAACCCAACGGGGCACAGATACGCAGTATTTT
>TRBJ1-5|TRBD1|TRBV4-1|.
CASSAVGRGPNQPQHF
TGCGCCAGCAGCGCCGTCGGCAGGGGGCCGAATCAGCCCCAGCATTTT
>TRBJ2-7|.|TRBV4-1|.
CASSQGGADEQYF
TGCGCCAGCAGCCAAGGGGGAGCCGACGAGCAGTACTTC
>TRBJ2-4|.|TRBV2|.
CASSEGRNTKNIQYF
TGTGCCAGCAGTGAAGGACGTAATACCAAAAACATTCAGTACTTC
>TRBJ1-1|.|TRBV6-2/TRBV6-3|.
CASSYAYKANTEAFF
TGTGCCAGCAGTTACGCCTATAAGGCGAACACTGAAGCTTTCTTT
>TRBJ2-1|.|TRBV12-3/TRBV12-4|.
CASSWSGQEQFF
TGTGCCAGCAGTTGGTCAGGACAGGAGCAGTTCTTC
>TRBJ1-2|TRBD1|TRBV11-2|once
CASSPWDSLPWGSF
TGTGCCAGCAGCCCCTGGGACAGCCTCCCCTGGGGTAGTTTC
>TRBJ1-3|.|TRBV30|.
CAWRGLSGRPSGNTIYF
TGTGCCTGGAGGGGACTCTCCGGACGCCCCTCTGGAAACACCATATATTTT
>TRBJ2-7|.|TRBV7-2|few
CASSLGGFWGVGEQYF
TGTGCCAGCAGCTTAGGAGGCTTCTGGGGGGTTGGGGAGCAGTACTTC
>TRBJ2-1|.|TRBV6-6|.
CASSYGQGFGDEQFF
TGTGCCAGCAGTTACGGGCAGGGTTTCGGGGATGAGCAGTTCTTC
>TRBJ2-7|.|TRBV5-6|few
CASSLDTPYEQYF
TGTGCCAGCAGCTTGGACACCCCCTACGAGCAGTACTTC
>TRBJ2-2|TRBD2|TRBV20-1|.
CSASVLAESGNTGELFF
TGCAGTGCTAGCGTCCTAGCGGAGTCAGGGAACACCGGGGAGCTGTTTTTT
>TRBJ1-1|.|TRBV6-5|.
CASSGVGGRDTEAFF
TGTGCCAGCAGTGGGGTTGGGGGGCGCGACACTGAAGCTTTCTTT
>TRBJ2-1|TRBD2|TRBV7-9|.
CASSPQRGGGPWGQFF
TGTGCCAGCAGCCCCCAGCGAGGCGGGGGGCCTTGGGGGCAGTTCTTC
>TRBJ1-4|.|TRBV29-1|.
CSVEGSGSEKLFF
TGCAGCGTTGAAGGTTCGGGGAGCGAAAAACTGTTTTTT
>TRBJ2-1|.|TRBV7-9|.
CASSLVGGLSYNEQFF
TGTGCCAGCAGCTTAGTCGGGGGATTGTCCTACAATGAGCAGTTCTTC
>TRBJ2-1|TRBD2|TRBV15|.
CATSRVSGGAYNEQFF
TGTGCCACCAGCAGAGTTAGCGGGGGGGCATACAATGAGCAGTTCTTC
>TRBJ1-1|TRBD1|TRBV6-5|.
CASSRTGGANTEAFF
TGTGCCAGCAGCCGGACAGGGGGCGCGAACACTGAAGCTTTCTTT
>TRBJ1-6|.|TRBV7-6|few
CASRPWTGDSPLHF
TGTGCCAGCAGACCCTGGACGGGGGATTCACCCCTCCACTTT
>TRBJ2-1|TRBD2|TRBV2|.
CASPRTSGRIPPWDEQFF
TGTGCCAGCCCTAGGACTAGCGGGAGGATTCCCCCCTGGGATGAGCAGTTCTTC